The T cell receptor (beta chain) under discussion was sequenced for a study of cytomegalovirus exposure and HLA in healthy donors. V lost 5 bases, J lost 4 bases, and 12 bases lay in between. This CDR3 has 13 amino acids. Germline V lookup: CDR1 SGHTS, CDR2 YDEGEE. The PCR ran on 60 Vbeta and 13 Jbeta primers. Using immunoSEQ multiplex PCR, the repertoire was profiled, and TCRdb retains in-frame clones only, with some absent. The data hold 150,000 to 200,000 clones, with about four fifths observed a single time. The material sequenced was PBMCs. This chain links TRBV5-8 with TRBJ1-1, with TRBD1 as a possible D gene (6 bases). The receptor comes from a woman between 18 and 29 years old in good health and CMV-seronegative. The CDR3 loop reads CASSYRVGTEAFF. CDR3 DNA sequence: TGTGCCAGCAGTTACAGGGTGGGCACTGAAGCTTTCTTT.